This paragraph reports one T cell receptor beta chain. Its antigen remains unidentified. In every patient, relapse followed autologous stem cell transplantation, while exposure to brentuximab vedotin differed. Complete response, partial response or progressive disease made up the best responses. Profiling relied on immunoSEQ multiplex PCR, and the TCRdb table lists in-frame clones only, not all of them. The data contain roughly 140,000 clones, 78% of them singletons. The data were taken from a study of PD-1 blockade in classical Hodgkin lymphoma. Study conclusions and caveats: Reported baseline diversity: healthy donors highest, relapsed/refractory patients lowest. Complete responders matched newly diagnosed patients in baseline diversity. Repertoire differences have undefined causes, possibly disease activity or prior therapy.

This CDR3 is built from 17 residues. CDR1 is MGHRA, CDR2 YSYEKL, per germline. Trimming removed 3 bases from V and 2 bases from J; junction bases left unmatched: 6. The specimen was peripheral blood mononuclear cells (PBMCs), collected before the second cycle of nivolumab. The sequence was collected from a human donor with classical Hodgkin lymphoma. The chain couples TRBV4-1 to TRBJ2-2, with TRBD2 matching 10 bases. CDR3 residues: CASSHPSGGANTGELFF. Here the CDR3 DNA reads TGCGCCAGCAGCCACCCAAGCGGGGGGGCCAACACCGGGGAGCTGTTTTTT.